Presented here are 14 T cell receptor beta chains from one specimen sequenced in a study of graft-versus-host responses after intestinal transplantation. No cognate antigen is known for these TCRs. Using immunoSEQ multiplex PCR, the repertoire was profiled, and TCRdb retains in-frame clones only, with some absent. The sample has tens of thousands of clones, around 92% seen once. Sequences were derived from unstimulated CD4+ T cells sorted from spleen or lymph node cells, sampled before transplant. The source is a human donor who was the organ donor for an intestinal transplant.

DNA of the CDR3: TGTGCCAGCAGTTACTCGGAGGACAGCTCCTACGAGCAGTACTTC. As protein: CASSYSEDSSYEQYF. The chain recombines TRBV6-6 with TRBJ2-7; tentative D call: TRBD1 (6 bases). V lost 0 bases to trimming and J lost 0 bases, with 9 bases between them. CDR1 is MNHNY and CDR2 is SVGAGI in the germline V gene (reference sequence). This CDR3 is 15 amino acids long.

This rearrangement joins TRBV7-9 to TRBJ1-5; D is uncertain. Germline V gene sequence: CDR1 SEHNR, CDR2 FQNEAQ (reference sequence). The CDR3 contains 14 residues. V lost 0 bases and J 1 base, leaving 4 bases between the germline ends. The CDR3 protein is CASSLAGSNQPQHF. DNA for the CDR3: TGTGCCAGCAGCTTAGCAGGGAGCAATCAGCCCCAGCATTTT.

The chain couples TRBV2 to TRBJ1-2; the D gene is possibly TRBD1 (5 bases). The ends were cut back, 11 bases at V and 7 bases at J, with 14 bases in the middle. The CDR3 extends over 11 amino acids. The germline CDR1 and CDR2 sequences are SNHLY and FYNNEI. CDR3 DNA: TGTGCCGGGTCAAGGGACTGTGGCTACACCTTC. This translates into CAGSRDCGYTF. The variable domain in full, with the rest retrieved from reference TRBV2 and TRBJ1-2, is EPEVTQTPSHQVTQMGQEVILRCVPISNHLYFYWYRQILGQKVEFLVSFYNNEISEKSEIFDDQFSVERPDGSNFTLKIRSTKLEDSAMYFCAGSRDCGYTFGSGTRLTVV.

V usage is TRBV25-1 and J usage is TRBJ2-2; no definite D call. V lost 4 bases and J lost 1, with 4 bases in between. This CDR3 comprises 13 residues. Germline values: CDR1 MGHDK, CDR2 SYGVNS. The CDR3 here is CASSGQNTGELFF. The CDR3 DNA follows: TGTGCCAGCAGTGGACAGAACACCGGGGAGCTGTTTTTT.

J is TRBJ2-1 and V is TRBV7-8, with 10 bases lining up with TRBD1. J was trimmed by 6 bases and V by 3 bases; bases with no gene match: 8. The CDR3 covers 16 residues. Germline V lookup: CDR1 SGHVS, CDR2 FQNEAQ. The CDR3 DNA reads as TGTGCCAGCAGCTTGGGGACAGGGGCTTACTCCAATGAGCAGTTCTTC. Its protein is CASSLGTGAYSNEQFF.

The chain joins TRBV15 to TRBJ2-6, with no clear D. From germline, CDR1 is LNHNV and CDR2 YYDKDF (reference sequence). V was shortened by 2 bases and J by 0 bases, with 2 bases between the two germline ends. The CDR3 length is 14 residues. CDR3: CATSRHSGANVLTF. DNA for the CDR3: TGTGCCACCAGCAGACACTCTGGGGCCAACGTCCTGACTTTC.

This clone was observed once. The chain recombines TRBV11-2 with TRBJ2-7, with D unresolved. With 4 bases removed from V and 4 bases from J, the gap between germline ends came to 5 bases. Germline CDR1 SGHAT, CDR2 FQNNGV. This CDR3 is built from 11 residues. CDR3 amino acids: CASSSKYEQYF. In DNA form, the CDR3 reads TGTGCCAGCAGCTCCAAATACGAGCAGTACTTC.

The chain carries TRBV6-5 and TRBJ2-4; 9 bases align to TRBD1. J gave up 10 bases and V 5 bases, and 6 bases lay outside the gene matches. Germline V gene data show CDR1 as MNHEY and CDR2 as SVGAGI. The CDR3 spans 13 residues. DNA for the CDR3: TGTGCCAGCAGTCCGGGACAGGGCCGGATTCAGTACTTC. Translated: CASSPGQGRIQYF.

The V and J genes are TRBV9 and TRBJ1-1; possibly TRBD1 for D (6 bases). From germline, CDR1 is SGDLS and CDR2 YYNGEE. V dropped 4 bases and J dropped 1 base, with 14 bases sitting between them. The CDR3 length is 15 residues. CDR3 coding DNA: TGTGCCAGCAGCCCGAGGGGGAGGGAGAACACTGAAGCTTTCTTT. It codes for CASSPRGRENTEAFF. The full variable domain, in which reference TRBV9 and TRBJ1-1 provide the parts outside the CDR3, is DSGVTQTPKHLITATGQRVTLRCSPRSGDLSVYWYQQSLDQGLQFLIQYYNGEERAKGNILERFSAQQFPDLHSELNLSSLELGDSALYFCASSPRGRENTEAFFGQGTRLTVV.

V is TRBV4-2 and J is TRBJ1-4, with a possible D match to TRBD1 (6 bases). The CDR3 spans 13 residues. The V gene lost 4 bases and the J gene lost 8 bases, with 11 bases spanning the gap. Per the germline V gene, CDR1 is LGHNA and CDR2 is YNFKEQ. This CDR3 reads CASSPTGNEKLFF. The CDR3, as DNA: TGTGCCAGCAGCCCTACAGGGAACGAAAAACTGTTTTTT.

V usage is TRBV6-5 and J usage is TRBJ2-5; 10 nucleotides align to TRBD2. The J segment lost 5 bases and the V segment lost 2 bases, leaving 5 bases of the junction unmatched. Germline V CDR1 and CDR2: MNHEY, SVGAGI. This CDR3 is built from 15 residues. CDR3 residues: CASSYGTSEVETQYF. The CDR3, as DNA: TGTGCCAGCAGTTACGGGACTAGCGAGGTGGAGACCCAGTACTTC.

The chain is built from TRBV7-2 and TRBJ2-7; 8 bases line up with TRBD2. The germline gives CDR1 SGHTA, CDR2 FQGNSA. The CDR3 covers 17 residues. Trimming took 5 bases from V and 2 from J; bases not matched to a gene: 14. The CDR3 bases are TGTGCCAGCAGCCTACTACTTAGCGGGGACCACCCCTACGAGCAGTACTTC. This translates into CASSLLLSGDHPYEQYF.

The genes are TRBV4-1 and TRBJ1-2; D call uncertain. CDR1 and CDR2 (germline): MGHRA, YSYEKL. V lost 0 bases and J lost 5, with 7 bases in between. This CDR3 spans 13 amino acids. The CDR3 bases are TGCGCCAGCAGCCAAGAATGGGGATATGGCTACACCTTC. It encodes CASSQEWGYGYTF.

The chain links TRBV21-1 to TRBJ2-2. TRBV21-1 is flagged as a pseudogene. The CDR3 is made up of 14 amino acids. The CDR3 sequence: CASSKKGYTGELFF. CDR3 sequence (DNA): TGTGCCAGCAGCAAGAAGGGTTACACCGGGGAGCTGTTTTTT.